These T cell receptor beta chains were read from a single sample in a study of blood T cells in healthy people across ages. TCRdb processed the 5' RACE reads anew with MiXCR; each CDR3 protein has one entry. The sample lists 850,000 to 1,000,000 distinct CDR3 sequences; 40% to 60% were seen once. Specimen: blood. These receptors were obtained from a man aged 25-45 years in good health. The CDR3 runs from the conserved cysteine through the conserved F or W. Rows give clone size only sometimes, using once, few, many, or a class for an expanded clone.

clone size	V gene	J gene	CDR3 protein
few	TRBV7-8	TRBJ2-1	CASSLAGVGYNEQFF
-	TRBV5-1	TRBJ1-5	CASSFSVTGPHQPQHF
few	TRBV7-9	TRBJ2-3	CASSLAREVWYF
few	TRBV12-3/TRBV12-4	TRBJ1-1	CASSVGDSRGGFF
many	TRBV29-1	TRBJ1-2	CSVPQGGANYGYTF
-	TRBV7-9	TRBJ1-4	CASSLPGLTNEKLFF
few	TRBV18	TRBJ2-1	CASSLGTGRYNEQFF
-	TRBV7-8	TRBJ2-1	CASSNRAGPYNEQFF
-	TRBV14	TRBJ2-7	CASSELAVSYEQYF
-	TRBV4-1	TRBJ2-3	CASSQERGGHTDTQYF
many	TRBV6-4	TRBJ2-3	CASSSGTRGHTDTQYF
-	TRBV7-8	TRBJ2-3	CASSLSLRGGAGTDTQYF